The sequence of this T cell receptor (beta chain) was determined in a study of T-cell reconstitution after alpha-beta-depleted transplantation in children (dated by TCRdb to the mid-2010s). The study in broad terms: T-cell immune reconstitution after TCRalphabeta/CD19-depleted allogeneic hematopoietic cell transplantation in children was quantitatively tracked in the study by means of TCR repertoire profiling.

To prepare the library, PCR was applied. The instrument was an Illumina HiSeq 2500. TCR library preparation used molecular barcoding, with unique molecular identifiers applied to normalize quantification of the TCRbeta repertoire. TCRdb applied fastp at Q25 and MiXCR to the public reads, then kept only in-frame beta chains. CDR3 protein sequences are deduplicated, and each keeps its most common genes and DNA. For this sample there are 200,000 to 300,000 distinct CDR3 sequences; around 11% appear just once. Roughly 2.8% of the sample goes to the ten largest clones. Including the terminal cysteine and phenylalanine, the CDR3 comprises 13 residues. The sequence is cut down to CDR3 DNA, 39 bases in frame from base 1. The V and J ends are trimmed by 7 bases and 3 bases, leaving 12 bases between them. This clonotype was counted ten times or more. Its antigen is not yet known. Per-base qualities were not stored, and no clone one base away is much larger.

The sequence was obtained from a human donor who donated a stem cell graft to a child with acute lymphoblastic leukemia. Sequenced here: PBMCs from the stem cell graft donor, sampled from the stem cell graft. Recombination linked TRBV12-3 or TRBV12-4 to TRBJ1-2; the D region possibly corresponds to TRBD1 (5 bases align). DNA sequence: TGTGCCAGCACCACCAGGGCTGACTATGGCTACACCTTC. Translated, this gives CASTTRADYGYTF.